This T cell receptor (beta chain) was observed in a study of T cells in Graves' hyperthyroidism and ophthalmopathy. Across the study: Peripheral blood sampling occurred at initial diagnosis, before any treatment.

Absent ophthalmopathy progression within 18 months defined stable Graves' hyperthyroidism. Diagnoses were made from clinical symptoms, serum measures (thyroxine and TRAb), thyroid ultrasound and orbital computed tomography. This sample holds PBMCs from approximately 10 ml fresh peripheral blood. There are many counts of this clonotype. TCR beta CDR3 sequences were amplified from RNA transcripts. The HTBI primer set served for first-round RT-PCR of the TCR CDR3. TCRdb passed the multiplex PCR reads through MiXCR, listing each CDR3 protein once. The sample comprises 300,000 to 350,000 distinct CDR3 sequences, about 15% of which are singletons, and around 34% rests with the top ten. This CDR3 contains 11 residues. In germline, CDR1 is MDHEN, CDR2 SYDVKM. V shed 3 bases and J shed 6 bases, with 5 bases lying between them.

This chain connects TRBV28 to TRBJ1-2, with D unresolved. The specimen sequenced was blood. This clonotype was obtained from a young man with Graves' hyperthyroidism. The CDR3: CASSFRNGYTF. The CDR3 bases are TGTGCCAGCAGTTTCAGGAATGGCTACACCTTC.